One and the same sample provided the 27 T cell receptor beta chains below, sequenced in a study of blood T cell repertoires in COVID-19. Generated by immunoSEQ multiplex PCR, the TCRdb table keeps only in-frame clones and is missing some. The sample includes about 47,000 clones, about nine tenths of them seen just once. The specimen sequenced was peripheral blood. These TCRs come from a man in his 60s with active COVID-19.

The genes are TRBV27 and TRBJ2-3; TRBD2 matches at 9 bases. The CDR3 loop spans 17 amino acids. The ends lost 5 bases at V and 3 bases at J; junction bases unmatched: 12. Germline CDR1 and CDR2: MNHEY and SMNVEV (reference sequence). The CDR3 nucleotides are TGTGCCAGCAGTCGGCTAGCGGGGAGCGTTGGGACAGATACGCAGTATTTT. Translated: CASSRLAGSVGTDTQYF.

This clone appeared a single time. V is TRBV5-1 and J is TRBJ1-1, with D possibly matching TRBD1 (5 bases). V was trimmed by 1 base and J by 1 base, leaving 8 bases between them. This CDR3 contains 14 residues. Germline V gene sequence: CDR1 SGHRS, CDR2 YFSETQ. CDR3 in amino acids: CASSLTGQNTEAFF. CDR3 sequence (DNA): TGCGCCAGCAGCTTGACCGGACAGAACACTGAAGCTTTCTTT.

The V gene is TRBV5-6, the J gene TRBJ1-3, with D perhaps matching TRBD1 (5 bases). The CDR3 runs to 13 residues. CDR1 and CDR2 from the germline V gene are SGHDT and YYEEEE. Trimming shortened V by 2 bases and J by 8 bases, and 11 bases separated the two germline ends. CDR3 loop: CASSFPAGDTIYF. The CDR3 DNA sequence: TGTGCCAGCAGCTTCCCGGCGGGGGACACCATATATTTT.

This clone appeared once. This chain links TRBV7-9 with TRBJ2-3, with 10 bases aligning to TRBD1. Per the germline V gene, CDR1 is SEHNR and CDR2 is FQNEAQ (reference sequence). The CDR3 runs 15 residues. V dropped 4 bases and J dropped 4; count of bases not matched to a gene: 5. The CDR3 here is CASSYGQGDADTQYF. CDR3 in DNA: TGTGCCAGCAGCTACGGACAGGGGGATGCAGATACGCAGTATTTT.

V is TRBV6-1 and J is TRBJ1-2, with D hard to call. Trimming pared 1 base from V and 2 bases from J, leaving 11 bases between. The CDR3 is 15 amino acids. Germline V CDR1 and CDR2: MNHNS, SASEGT. This CDR3 is CASSEGVGRNYGYTF. DNA for the CDR3: TGTGCCAGCAGTGAAGGGGTGGGCAGGAACTATGGCTACACCTTC.

CDR3 region: CASSSSAAGELFF. The CDR3 region has the DNA TGTGCCAGCAGCTCGTCGGCGGCCGGGGAGCTGTTTTTT. The chain recombines TRBV11-3 with TRBJ2-2, with no clear D. This CDR3 comprises 13 residues. With 4 bases removed from V and 6 bases from J, the gap between germline ends came to 9 bases. Germline V gene lookup returns CDR1 SGHNT and CDR2 YENEEA.

The CDR3 loop reads CATSDRGGIEAFF. CDR3 DNA sequence: TGTGCCACCAGTGACCGGGGGGGGATTGAAGCTTTCTTT. The chain joins TRBV24-1 to TRBJ1-1, with D tentatively TRBD1 (5 bases). Trimming stripped 4 bases from V and 7 bases from J, with 12 bases between. The CDR3 covers 13 residues. Germline V gives CDR1 KGHDR, CDR2 SFDVKD.

This clone was recorded once. The rearrangement links TRBV7-2 to TRBJ2-5, with TRBD1 matching over 8 bases. The V and J ends lost 4 bases and 5 bases, in that order; junction bases with no gene match: 6. Germline lookup yields CDR1 SGHTA and CDR2 FQGNSA. CDR3 length: 14 amino acids. CDR3 loop: CASSSRRGQETQYF. CDR3 DNA sequence: TGTGCCAGCAGCTCCCGCAGGGGGCAGGAGACCCAGTACTTC.

The chain links TRBV6-2 or TRBV6-3 to TRBJ2-1; perhaps TRBD2 as D (5 bases). Germline V lookup: CDR1 MNHEY, CDR2 SVGEGT. The CDR3 is 20 residues long. Trimming cost V 0 bases and J 7 bases, with 28 bases left between them. CDR3 residues: CASSYSIEGRRAPRGNEQFF. CDR3 bases: TGTGCCAGCAGTTACTCGATTGAAGGACGGCGGGCCCCCCGCGGGAATGAGCAGTTCTTC.

The chain joins TRBV7-2 to TRBJ1-1; D is perhaps TRBD1 (6 bases). The CDR3 consists of 14 residues. The V and J ends lost 1 base and 3 bases respectively, with 9 bases between them. The germline V gene encodes CDR1 SGHTA and CDR2 FQGNSA. The CDR3 loop is CASSLVSGDTEAFF. The DNA of the CDR3 is TGTGCCAGCAGCTTAGTTTCAGGGGACACTGAAGCTTTCTTT.

The chain carries TRBV19 and TRBJ2-2; the match to TRBD2 covers 10 bases. Germline V gene sequence: CDR1 LNHDA, CDR2 SQIVND (reference sequence). CDR3 size: 18 residues. The V and J ends lost 4 bases and 3 bases, in that order; junction bases with no gene match: 11. CDR3 amino acids: CASSTSRFGTSDTGELFF. The CDR3 DNA reads TGTGCCAGTAGTACCTCTCGTTTTGGGACTAGCGACACCGGGGAGCTGTTTTTT.

The chain combines TRBV5-4 with TRBJ2-1; the D gene is possibly TRBD1 (6 bases). Germline CDR1 and CDR2: SGHNT and YYREEE (reference sequence). CDR3 length: 13 amino acids. V lost 3 bases, J lost 8 bases, and 12 bases lay in between. The CDR3 DNA follows: TGTGCCAGCAGCTCAACAGGGTACTATGAGCAGTTCTTC. Translating gives CASSSTGYYEQFF.

The chain couples TRBV2 to TRBJ1-2; D might be TRBD1 (5 bases). V was clipped by 4 bases and J by 5 bases, with 8 bases between them. The CDR3 contains 12 residues. Per germline, CDR1 SNHLY and CDR2 FYNNEI. The CDR3 bases are TGTGCCAGCAGTGGGGGGGGTTATGGCTACACCTTC. It codes for CASSGGGYGYTF. Variable domain in full (rest from reference TRBV2 and TRBJ1-2): EPEVTQTPSHQVTQMGQEVILRCVPISNHLYFYWYRQILGQKVEFLVSFYNNEISEKSEIFDDQFSVERPDGSNFTLKIRSTKLEDSAMYFCASSGGGYGYTFGSGTRLTVV.

The V gene is TRBV5-8, the J gene TRBJ2-3; 14 bases agree with TRBD2. Germline CDR1 and CDR2: SGHTS and YDEGEE. The CDR3 is 17 amino acids. The J segment lost 3 bases and the V segment lost 4 bases, leaving 7 bases of the junction unmatched. CDR3 in amino acids: CASSLRLAGGRTDTQYF. The CDR3 region has the DNA TGTGCCAGCAGCCTCAGACTAGCGGGGGGGCGTACAGATACGCAGTATTTT.

V is TRBV5-1 and J is TRBJ2-2, with 11 bases that match TRBD2. Germline CDR1 reads SGHRS; CDR2 reads YFSETQ. There are 15 residues in the CDR3. The V gene end was trimmed by 6 bases and the J gene end by 3 bases; junction bases not matched to a gene: 4. The CDR3 reads CASNLAGGDTGELFF. The CDR3 DNA reads as TGCGCCAGCAATCTAGCGGGGGGAGACACCGGGGAGCTGTTTTTT.

This sequence joins TRBV20-1 and TRBJ2-7; D unresolved. The V end was cut by 3 bases, the J end by 4 bases, with 10 bases between. CDR1 and CDR2 (germline): DFQATT, SNEGSKA (reference sequence). This CDR3 spans 12 amino acids. The CDR3 here is CSASGQSYEQYF. The CDR3 DNA follows: TGCAGTGCTAGTGGGCAGTCGTACGAGCAGTACTTC.

The chain uses TRBV25-1 and TRBJ2-2; TRBD1 matches at 9 bases. Losses at the gene ends were 3 bases for V and 6 bases for J; bases not matched to a gene: 11. This CDR3 comprises 17 residues. Looked up from germline, CDR1 is MGHDK and CDR2 is SYGVNS. The CDR3 DNA reads TGTGCCAGCAGTGAGCCGGGACAGGGAAGTCAAGCCGGGGAGCTGTTTTTT. This encodes CASSEPGQGSQAGELFF.

This clone has a handful of counts. The rearrangement links TRBV6-4 to TRBJ2-3; the D is unclear. This CDR3 is built from 13 residues. Germline values: CDR1 MRHNA, CDR2 SNTAGT. The V and J ends lost 3 bases and 2 bases respectively, with 6 bases between them. Here the CDR3 DNA reads TGTGCCAGCAGTGAGGGCGCCACAGATACGCAGTATTTT. Protein product: CASSEGATDTQYF.

The rearrangement links TRBV14 to TRBJ2-7; no clear D. CDR1 is SGHDN and CDR2 is FVKESK in the germline V gene. The CDR3 sequence is 15 residues long. Trimming pared 3 bases from V and 0 bases from J, leaving 12 bases between. The CDR3 loop is CASSHGGTYSYEQYF. In nucleotides, the CDR3 is TGTGCCAGCAGCCATGGCGGCACATACTCCTACGAGCAGTACTTC. Looking up the rest from reference TRBV14 and TRBJ2-7 gives the full variable domain: EAGVTQFPSHSVIEKGQTVTLRCDPISGHDNLYWYRRVMGKEIKFLLHFVKESKQDESGMPNNRFLAERTGGTYSTLKVQPAELEDSGVYFCASSHGGTYSYEQYFGPGTRLTVT.

V is TRBV6-5 and J is TRBJ2-5, with TRBD2 matching over 13 bases. The trim removed 0 bases at V and 2 bases at J, leaving 0 bases unmatched. Germline CDR1 MNHEY, CDR2 SVGAGI. The CDR3 extends over 16 amino acids. CDR3 in DNA: TGTGCCAGCAGTTACTCGGGACTAGCGGGACAAGAGACCCAGTACTTC. Translated: CASSYSGLAGQETQYF.

The J gene is TRBJ2-7, the V gene TRBV6-4; D remains ambiguous. Trimming left V 0 bases short and J 4 bases short, with 19 bases between. CDR3 length equals 17 residues. The V gene's germline CDR1 is MRHNA and CDR2 SNTAGT. CDR3 loop: CASSDSSPPPRAYEQYF. The CDR3 nucleotides read TGTGCCAGCAGTGACTCGAGCCCTCCTCCCAGAGCGTACGAGCAGTACTTC.

The rearrangement joins TRBV4-2 to TRBJ2-1, with TRBD2 identical over 9 bases. After removal of 2 bases from V and 4 bases from J, the junction contained 9 bases not matched to a gene. There are 17 residues in the CDR3. Germline loops: CDR1 LGHNA, CDR2 YNFKEQ. The CDR3 bases are TGTGCCAGCAGCCAACATGAATCTAGCGGGACTTACAATGAGCAGTTCTTC. It codes for CASSQHESSGTYNEQFF.

The chain uses TRBV19 and TRBJ1-6, with no clear D. The length of the CDR3 is 15 residues. V lost 2 bases and J 5 bases, leaving 10 bases between the germline ends. The germline CDR1 and CDR2 sequences are LNHDA and SQIVND (reference sequence). For the CDR3, the DNA is TGTGCCAGTAGTATAACCTGGGCCAATAATTCACCCCTCCACTTT. This translates into CASSITWANNSPLHF. The full variable domain, its missing parts supplied by reference TRBV19 and TRBJ1-6, is DGGITQSPKYLFRKEGQNVTLSCEQNLNHDAMYWYRQDPGQGLRLIYYSQIVNDFQKGDIAEGYSVSREKKESFPLTVTSAQKNPTAFYLCASSITWANNSPLHFGNGTRLTVT.

The rearrangement links TRBV19 to TRBJ2-2; 9 bases agree with TRBD2. The germline CDR1 and CDR2 sequences are LNHDA and SQIVND (reference sequence). The V gene end was trimmed by 8 bases and the J gene end by 6 bases; junction bases not matched to a gene: 10. The CDR3 loop spans 15 amino acids. CDR3 loop: CASRRGRGGPGELFF. The CDR3 DNA sequence: TGTGCCAGTCGTCGGGGGCGGGGGGGCCCCGGGGAGCTGTTTTTT.

CDR3 sequence (DNA): TGTGCCAGCAGTCAAGAGTTGAACACTGAAGCTTTCTTT. This encodes CASSQELNTEAFF. The rearrangement joins TRBV7-3 to TRBJ1-1; D gene uncertain. Trimming pared 6 bases from V and 0 bases from J, leaving 8 bases between. CDR1 SGHTA and CDR2 FQGTGA come from the germline V gene. The CDR3 extends over 13 amino acids.

Concerning this clone: Other DNA sequences in the sample encode the same CDR3. The chain links TRBV24-1 to TRBJ2-2; 7 bases are shared with TRBD1. J lost 5 bases, V lost 6 bases, and 14 bases had no gene match. CDR1 KGHDR and CDR2 SFDVKD come from the germline V gene. The CDR3 spans 17 residues. This CDR3 reads CATSSRGLGLRTGELFF. CDR3 nucleotide sequence: TGTGCCACCAGTTCGAGGGGGCTAGGTCTTCGTACCGGGGAGCTGTTTTTT.

V usage is TRBV29-1 and J usage is TRBJ2-7, with D perhaps matching TRBD2 (7 bases). Trimming stripped 3 bases from V and 2 bases from J, with 11 bases between. This CDR3 has 13 residues. Germline-derived CDR1 and CDR2 are SQVTM and ANQGSEA. The CDR3 spells CSVDGGGTYEQYF. The CDR3 coding sequence is TGCAGCGTTGACGGCGGGGGCACCTACGAGCAGTACTTC.